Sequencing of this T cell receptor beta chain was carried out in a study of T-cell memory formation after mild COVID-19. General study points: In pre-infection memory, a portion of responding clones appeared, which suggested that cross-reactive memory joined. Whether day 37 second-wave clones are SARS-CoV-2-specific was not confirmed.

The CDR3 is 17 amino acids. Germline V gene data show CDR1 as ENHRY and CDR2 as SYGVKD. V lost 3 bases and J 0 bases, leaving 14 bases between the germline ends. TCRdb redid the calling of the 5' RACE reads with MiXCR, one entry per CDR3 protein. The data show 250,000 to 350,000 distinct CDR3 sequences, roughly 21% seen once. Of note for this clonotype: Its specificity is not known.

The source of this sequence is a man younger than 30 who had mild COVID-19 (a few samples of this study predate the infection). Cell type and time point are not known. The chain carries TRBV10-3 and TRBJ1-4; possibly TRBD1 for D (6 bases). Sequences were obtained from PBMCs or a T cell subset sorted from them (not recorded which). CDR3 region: CAISDPSQGSTNEKLFF. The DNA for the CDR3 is TGTGCCATCAGTGACCCGTCACAGGGATCAACTAATGAAAAACTGTTTTTT.